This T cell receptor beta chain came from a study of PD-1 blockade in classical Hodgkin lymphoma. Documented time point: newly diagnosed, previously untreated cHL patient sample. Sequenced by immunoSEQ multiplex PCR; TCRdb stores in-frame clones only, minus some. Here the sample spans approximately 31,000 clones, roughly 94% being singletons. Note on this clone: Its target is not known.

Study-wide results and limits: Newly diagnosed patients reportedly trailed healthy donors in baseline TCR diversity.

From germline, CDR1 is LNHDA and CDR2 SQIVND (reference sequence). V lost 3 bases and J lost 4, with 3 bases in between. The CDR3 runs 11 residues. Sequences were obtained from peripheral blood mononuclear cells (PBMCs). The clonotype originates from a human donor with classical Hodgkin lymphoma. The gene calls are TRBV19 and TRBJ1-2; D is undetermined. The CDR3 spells CASSIAYGYTF. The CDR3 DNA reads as TGTGCCAGTAGTATCGCCTATGGCTACACCTTC.